The 5 T cell receptor beta chains below come from one sample, sequenced in a study of beta chain features in type 1 diabetes. Every bit of the isolated RNA underwent reverse transcription, so sequencing read expressed TCRB transcripts. Using immunoSEQ multiplex PCR, the repertoire was profiled, and TCRdb retains in-frame clones only, with some absent. The table has 300,000 to 450,000 clones, roughly an eighth seen once; the top ten hold around 0.0099%. Study conclusions and caveats: In every one of the four CD4+ subsets, TCRB CDR3s were moderately but significantly shorter in Type 1 diabetes patients.

No antigen has been identified for these receptors. Sequenced sample: naive CD4+ T cells from blood. The source is a woman aged 18-30 years with type 1 diabetes.

The rearrangement joins TRBV28 to TRBJ2-7, with D possibly TRBD1 on 6 matching bases. CDR3 size: 14 residues. V shed 5 bases and J shed 1 base, with 12 bases lying between them. CDR1 is MDHEN, CDR2 SYDVKM, per germline. CDR3 in DNA: TGTGCCAGCAGTACTACGGGACAATCCTACGAGCAGTACTTC. Translating gives CASSTTGQSYEQYF.

This chain uses TRBV19 with TRBJ2-2; TRBD2 aligns across 10 bases. The CDR3 length is 17 residues. With 7 bases clipped from V and 8 bases from J, the junction kept 16 bases outside the gene matches. Germline loops: CDR1 LNHDA, CDR2 SQIVND (reference sequence). CDR3 sequence: CASTTRRVSGGTGELFF. CDR3 bases: TGTGCCAGTACCACCCGCCGGGTTAGCGGGGGGACTGGGGAGCTGTTTTTT.

The chain carries TRBV18 and TRBJ1-2, with TRBD1 as a possible D gene (6 bases). CDR3 length: 15 amino acids. CDR1 and CDR2 from the germline V gene are KGHSH and LQKENI. Trimming took off 0 bases at V and 7 bases at J, with 15 bases between the two ends. The CDR3 DNA is TGTGCCAGCTCACCACCGTCCAGGACAGCTCCTGGCTACACCTTC. Its protein is CASSPPSRTAPGYTF.

This clone was counted only a few times. V is TRBV9 and J is TRBJ2-2; no reliable D call. Germline assignment: CDR1 SGDLS and CDR2 YYNGEE. V lost 4 bases, J lost 1 base, and 5 bases lay in between. This CDR3 is built from 13 residues. The CDR3 DNA sequence: TGTGCCAGCAGCCCAGAGAACACCGGGGAGCTGTTTTTT. Translation gives CASSPENTGELFF.

This clone was detected only a few times. This chain links TRBV6-6 with TRBJ1-2, with 7 bases lining up with TRBD1. CDR3 size: 15 residues. V dropped 4 bases and J dropped 5; count of bases not matched to a gene: 10. Germline lookup yields CDR1 MNHNY and CDR2 SVGAGI (reference sequence). The CDR3 nucleotides read TGTGCCAGCAGTTGGGGACAGATGAGAGCATATGGCTACACCTTC. Protein product: CASSWGQMRAYGYTF.